The 4 T cell receptor beta chains in this list originate from one sample, sequenced in a study of T-cell reconstitution after alpha-beta-depleted transplantation in children. A TCRbeta library incorporating unique molecular identifiers was prepared. TCRdb used MiXCR to reprocess the PCR reads, holding one entry per CDR3 protein. Seen here are 500,000 to 650,000 distinct CDR3 sequences, about an eighth observed once, and the top ten hold 14%. The sample in question was PBMCs, mostly from graft donor cells, obtained 180 days after TCRalphabeta/CD19-depleted stem cell transplant. The receptor set was obtained from a female patient aged 2 to 10 who had a stem cell transplant for aplastic anemia, so the T cells may come from the graft donor.

This chain links TRBV7-2 with TRBJ2-5; D is undetermined. Germline V gene sequence: CDR1 SGHTA, CDR2 FQGNSA. V dropped 1 base and J dropped 5 bases, with 17 bases sitting between them. The CDR3 covers 16 residues. The CDR3 coding sequence is TGTGCCAGCAGCTTAGTTCGGGCGGCTAGTTGGGAGACCCAGTACTTC. This codes for CASSLVRAASWETQYF.

The V gene is TRBV2, the J gene TRBJ2-5, with 9 bases that match TRBD2. The germline V gene has CDR1 SNHLY and CDR2 FYNNEI. This CDR3 spans 13 amino acids. The junction had 3 bases not matched to a gene; V was cut back by 7 bases and J by 3 bases. The CDR3: CASKGGREETQYF. For the CDR3, the DNA is TGTGCCAGCAAGGGCGGGAGGGAAGAGACCCAGTACTTC.

The CDR3 region is CASTDRASFVRGTQYF. The DNA of the CDR3 is TGTGCCAGCACCGACAGGGCTAGCTTTGTGCGCGGTACGCAGTATTTT. The J gene is TRBJ2-3, the V gene TRBV6-1; 7 bases match TRBD1. Trimming at V came to 7 bases and at J to 8 bases, leaving 18 bases not matched to a gene. Germline V gene lookup returns CDR1 MNHNS and CDR2 SASEGT. This CDR3 spans 16 amino acids.

This clonotype was observed a few times. V gene TRBV27 combines with J gene TRBJ2-5; possible D gene TRBD2, 6 bases. Germline V gene data show CDR1 as MNHEY and CDR2 as SMNVEV (reference sequence). The length of the CDR3 is 14 residues. The ends were cut back, 5 bases at V and 5 bases at J, with 15 bases in the middle. CDR3 in amino acids: CASSIARDWETQYF. The CDR3 DNA is TGTGCCAGCAGTATCGCCAGGGACTGGGAGACCCAGTACTTC.